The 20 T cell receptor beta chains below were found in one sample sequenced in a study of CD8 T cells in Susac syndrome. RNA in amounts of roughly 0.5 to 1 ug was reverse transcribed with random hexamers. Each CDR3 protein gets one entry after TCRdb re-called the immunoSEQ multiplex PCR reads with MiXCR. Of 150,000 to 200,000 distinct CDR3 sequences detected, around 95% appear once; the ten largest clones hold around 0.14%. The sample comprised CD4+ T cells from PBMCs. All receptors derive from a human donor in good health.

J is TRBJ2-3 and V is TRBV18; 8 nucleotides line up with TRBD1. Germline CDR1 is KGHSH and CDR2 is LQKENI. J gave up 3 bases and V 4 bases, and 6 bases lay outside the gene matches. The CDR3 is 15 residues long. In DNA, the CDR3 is TGTGCCAGCTCACAGGACAGGGTGAGAACAGATACGCAGTATTTT. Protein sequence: CASSQDRVRTDTQYF.

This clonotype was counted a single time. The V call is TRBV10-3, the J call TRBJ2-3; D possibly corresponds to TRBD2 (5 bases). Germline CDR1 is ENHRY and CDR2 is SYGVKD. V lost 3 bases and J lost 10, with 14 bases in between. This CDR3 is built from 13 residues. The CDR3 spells CAISENGPGSQYF. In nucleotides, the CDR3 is TGTGCCATCAGTGAAAACGGGCCGGGATCGCAGTATTTT.

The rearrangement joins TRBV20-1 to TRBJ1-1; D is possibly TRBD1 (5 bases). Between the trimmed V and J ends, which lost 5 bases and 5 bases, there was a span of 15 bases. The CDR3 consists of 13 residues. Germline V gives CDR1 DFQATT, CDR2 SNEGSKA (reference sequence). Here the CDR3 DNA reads TGCAGTGCTTGGACACCCAGCGGGACTGAAGCTTTCTTT. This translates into CSAWTPSGTEAFF.

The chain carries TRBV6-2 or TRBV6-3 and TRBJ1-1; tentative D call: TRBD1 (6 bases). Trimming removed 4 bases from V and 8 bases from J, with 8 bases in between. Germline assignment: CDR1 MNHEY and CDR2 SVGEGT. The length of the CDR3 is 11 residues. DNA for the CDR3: TGTGCCAGCAGTTGGGGGCGGGAAGCTTTCTTT. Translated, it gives CASSWGREAFF.

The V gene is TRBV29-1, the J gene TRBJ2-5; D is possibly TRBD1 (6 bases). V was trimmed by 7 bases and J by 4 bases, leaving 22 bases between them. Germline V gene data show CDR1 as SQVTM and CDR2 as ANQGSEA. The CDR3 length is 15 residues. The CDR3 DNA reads TGCAGCGCCGACCCCCGGGACATAGCTTCAGAGACCCAGTACTTC. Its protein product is CSADPRDIASETQYF.

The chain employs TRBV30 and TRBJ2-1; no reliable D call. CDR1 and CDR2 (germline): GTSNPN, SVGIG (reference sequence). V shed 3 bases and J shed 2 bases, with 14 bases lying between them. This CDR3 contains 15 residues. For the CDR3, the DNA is TGTGCCTGGAGAGGCTTCCCAGGACCCTACAATGAGCAGTTCTTC. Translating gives CAWRGFPGPYNEQFF.

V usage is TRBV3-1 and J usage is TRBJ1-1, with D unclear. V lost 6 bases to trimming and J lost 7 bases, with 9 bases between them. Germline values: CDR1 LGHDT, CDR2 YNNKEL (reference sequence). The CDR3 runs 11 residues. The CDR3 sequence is CASRRTGEAFF. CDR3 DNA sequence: TGTGCCAGCAGAAGGACGGGTGAAGCTTTCTTT.

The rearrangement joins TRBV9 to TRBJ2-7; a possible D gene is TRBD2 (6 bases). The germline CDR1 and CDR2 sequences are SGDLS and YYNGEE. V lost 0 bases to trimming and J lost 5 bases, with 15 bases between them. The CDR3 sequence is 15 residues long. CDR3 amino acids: CASSVGPTRTHEQYF. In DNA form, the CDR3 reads TGTGCCAGCAGCGTAGGTCCGACTAGGACCCACGAGCAGTACTTC.

This CDR3 reads CASSPWTGTSDGYTF. The CDR3 nucleotides read TGTGCCAGCAGCCCTTGGACAGGAACATCTGATGGCTACACCTTC. The chain has TRBV4-2 and TRBJ1-2; TRBD1 agrees at 7 bases. The CDR3 covers 15 residues. V was pared by 4 bases and J by 6 bases, with 11 bases of the junction left unmatched. CDR1 LGHNA and CDR2 YNFKEQ come from the germline V gene.

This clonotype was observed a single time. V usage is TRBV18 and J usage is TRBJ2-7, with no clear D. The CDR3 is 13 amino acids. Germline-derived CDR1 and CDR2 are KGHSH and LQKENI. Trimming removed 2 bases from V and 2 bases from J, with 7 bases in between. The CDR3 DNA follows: TGTGCCAGCTCACCAAAAGGGCCCTACGAGCAGTACTTC. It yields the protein CASSPKGPYEQYF.

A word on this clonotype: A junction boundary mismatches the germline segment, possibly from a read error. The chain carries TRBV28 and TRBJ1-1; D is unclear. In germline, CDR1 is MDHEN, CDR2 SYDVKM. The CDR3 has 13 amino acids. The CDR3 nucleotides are TGTGCCAGCAGCCTCTCTGGGAGAACTGGAGCTTTCTTT. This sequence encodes CASSLSGRTGAFF.

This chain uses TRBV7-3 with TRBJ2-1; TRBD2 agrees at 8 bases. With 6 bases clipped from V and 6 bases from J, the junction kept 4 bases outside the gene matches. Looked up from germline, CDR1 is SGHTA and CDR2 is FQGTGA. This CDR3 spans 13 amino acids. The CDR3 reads CASSGTRFNEQFF. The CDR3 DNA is TGTGCCAGCAGTGGGACTAGATTCAATGAGCAGTTCTTC.

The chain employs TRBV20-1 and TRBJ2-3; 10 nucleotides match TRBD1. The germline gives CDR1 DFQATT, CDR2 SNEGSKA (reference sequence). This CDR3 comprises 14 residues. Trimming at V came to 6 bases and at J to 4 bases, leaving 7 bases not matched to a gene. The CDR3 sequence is CSAARQGASDTQYF. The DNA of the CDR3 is TGCAGTGCCGCCAGACAGGGGGCATCAGATACGCAGTATTTT.

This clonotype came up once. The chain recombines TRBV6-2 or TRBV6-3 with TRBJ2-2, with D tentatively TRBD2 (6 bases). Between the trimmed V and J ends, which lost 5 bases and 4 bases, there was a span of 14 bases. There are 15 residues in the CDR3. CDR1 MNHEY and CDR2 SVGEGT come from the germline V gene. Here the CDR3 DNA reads TGTGCCAGCAGTCCGAGGGGCGGGGTCACCGGGGAGCTGTTTTTT. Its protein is CASSPRGGVTGELFF.

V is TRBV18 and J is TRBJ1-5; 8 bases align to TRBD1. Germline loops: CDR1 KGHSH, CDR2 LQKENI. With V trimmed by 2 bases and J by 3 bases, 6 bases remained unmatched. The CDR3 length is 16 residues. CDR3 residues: CASSPEATGDNQPQHF. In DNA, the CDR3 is TGTGCCAGCTCACCAGAGGCGACAGGGGACAATCAGCCCCAGCATTTT.

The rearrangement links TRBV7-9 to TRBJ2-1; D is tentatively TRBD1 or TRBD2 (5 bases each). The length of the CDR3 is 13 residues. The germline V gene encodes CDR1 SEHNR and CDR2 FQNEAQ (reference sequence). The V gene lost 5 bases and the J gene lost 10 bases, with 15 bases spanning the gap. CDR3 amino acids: CASSQRDAQEQFF. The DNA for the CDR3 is TGTGCCAGCAGCCAAAGGGACGCACAAGAGCAGTTCTTC.

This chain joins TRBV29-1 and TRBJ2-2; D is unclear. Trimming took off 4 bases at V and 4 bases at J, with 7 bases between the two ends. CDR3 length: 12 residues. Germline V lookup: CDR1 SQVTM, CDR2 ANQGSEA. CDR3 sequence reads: CSVAEPTGELFF. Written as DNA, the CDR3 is TGCAGCGTTGCTGAACCCACCGGGGAGCTGTTTTTT.

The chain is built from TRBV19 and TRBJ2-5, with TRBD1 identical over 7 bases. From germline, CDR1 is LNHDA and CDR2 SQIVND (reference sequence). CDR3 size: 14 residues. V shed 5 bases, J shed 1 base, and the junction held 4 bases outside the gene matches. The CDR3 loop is CASSSQGVQETQYF. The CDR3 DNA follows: TGTGCCAGTAGTTCCCAGGGGGTCCAAGAGACCCAGTACTTC.

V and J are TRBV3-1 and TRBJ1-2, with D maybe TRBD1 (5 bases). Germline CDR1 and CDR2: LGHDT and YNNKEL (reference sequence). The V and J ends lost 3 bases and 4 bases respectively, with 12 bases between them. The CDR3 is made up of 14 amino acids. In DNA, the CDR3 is TGTGCCAGCAGCCAGGGGGAGGGCAGCTATGGCTACACCTTC. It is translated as CASSQGEGSYGYTF.

CDR3 in DNA: TGCAGCGTTTTCGGGGGGGCCGGAGATACGCAGTATTTT. Translation: CSVFGGAGDTQYF. The chain recombines TRBV29-1 with TRBJ2-3, with TRBD2 identical over 8 bases. Unmatched junction bases numbered 6, after V lost 5 bases and J lost 5 bases. The germline V gene encodes CDR1 SQVTM and CDR2 ANQGSEA. This CDR3 spans 13 amino acids.